These 22 T cell receptor beta chains originate from one sample sequenced in a study of blood T cell repertoires in COVID-19. Measured with immunoSEQ multiplex PCR; TCRdb has only the in-frame clones, and not every one. The table shows some 420,000 clones, with 80% to 90% occurring only once. Source material: PBMCs or T cells enriched from blood (not recorded which). The receptors derive from a man aged 25 to 45 who had recovered from COVID-19.

The chain couples TRBV19 to TRBJ1-1; TRBD1 matches 8 bases. Germline values: CDR1 LNHDA, CDR2 SQIVND (reference sequence). After removal of 7 bases from V and 4 bases from J, the junction contained 11 bases not matched to a gene. CDR3 length equals 15 residues. The CDR3 reads CASTPRDRMGTEAFF. In nucleotides, the CDR3 is TGTGCCAGTACCCCCCGGGACAGGATGGGCACTGAAGCTTTCTTT.

The J gene is TRBJ2-7, the V gene TRBV29-1; TRBD1 aligns across 7 bases. V trimming: 5 bases; J trimming: 2 bases; junction bases outside the gene matches: 6. The CDR3 runs 13 residues. Germline assignment: CDR1 SQVTM and CDR2 ANQGSEA. CDR3: CSVNRDRTYEQYF. CDR3 in DNA: TGCAGCGTTAACCGGGACAGAACCTACGAGCAGTACTTC.

The CDR3 loop reads CASSSSTGRNSPLHF. CDR3 sequence (DNA): TGTGCCAGCAGTTCCTCGACAGGGAGGAATTCACCCCTCCACTTT. J is TRBJ1-6 and V is TRBV27, with 7 bases lining up with TRBD1. In germline, CDR1 is MNHEY, CDR2 SMNVEV (reference sequence). V lost 4 bases and J lost 7; bases outside the gene matches: 7. The CDR3 loop spans 15 amino acids.

The V and J genes are TRBV21-1 and TRBJ2-3; whether TRBD2, the table's D call, matches the DNA was not checked. TRBV21-1 is noted as a pseudogene. The CDR3 totals 18 residues. The CDR3 DNA reads as TGTGCCAGCAGCAAAAAGGGAAGCGGGAGGATGAGCACAGATACGCAGTATTTT. This translates into CASSKKGSGRMSTDTQYF.

This chain uses TRBV5-1 with TRBJ1-5; the match to TRBD1 covers 8 bases. The junction had 6 bases not matched to a gene; V was cut back by 4 bases and J by 3 bases. The CDR3 covers 15 residues. Germline CDR1 SGHRS, CDR2 YFSETQ. This chain's CDR3 is CASSTGTGNNQPQHF. CDR3 DNA sequence: TGCGCCAGCAGCACGGGGACAGGTAACAATCAGCCCCAGCATTTT.

This sequence joins TRBV4-1 and TRBJ2-1; 7 bases are shared with TRBD2. Germline-derived CDR1 and CDR2 are MGHRA and YSYEKL. The CDR3 totals 14 residues. V lost 4 bases, J lost 7 bases, and 7 bases stayed unmatched. Written as DNA, the CDR3 is TGCGCCAGCAGCCTTGGGGGAGGGATGAATGAGCAGTTCTTC. Translation gives CASSLGGGMNEQFF.

The V gene is TRBV7-8, the J gene TRBJ1-1, with D tentatively TRBD1 (5 bases). V dropped 5 bases and J dropped 5 bases, with 12 bases sitting between them. The germline CDR1 and CDR2 sequences are SGHVS and FQNEAQ. The CDR3 loop spans 13 amino acids. This chain's CDR3 is CASSQRAGTEAFF. CDR3 nucleotide sequence: TGTGCCAGCAGCCAAAGGGCAGGGACTGAAGCTTTCTTT.

V usage is TRBV19 and J usage is TRBJ1-2; TRBD1 aligns across 9 bases. Germline V gene sequence: CDR1 LNHDA, CDR2 SQIVND (reference sequence). The CDR3 spans 18 residues. J was trimmed by 2 bases and V by 4 bases; bases with no gene match: 14. CDR3 region: CASSTPTGQGRVNYGYTF. DNA for the CDR3: TGTGCCAGTAGTACCCCTACCGGACAGGGGCGCGTCAACTATGGCTACACCTTC.

The chain recombines TRBV12-5 with TRBJ2-5; D is unclear. The germline V gene encodes CDR1 LGHNT and CDR2 FRNRAP. V lost 0 bases, J lost 2 bases, and 13 bases lay in between. There are 16 residues in the CDR3. The CDR3, as DNA: TGTGCTAGTGGTTTGGTACTCAGGCGTACACAAGAGACCCAGTACTTC. Residues: CASGLVLRRTQETQYF.

The chain combines TRBV4-2 with TRBJ2-1, with a tentative D call TRBD2 (5 bases). Germline loops: CDR1 LGHNA, CDR2 YNFKEQ. V lost 1 base and J 8 bases, leaving 21 bases between the germline ends. The CDR3 length is 17 residues. CDR3: CASSQGSVAYGEHEQFF. The CDR3 nucleotides are TGTGCCAGCAGCCAAGGGTCCGTTGCATACGGGGAGCATGAGCAGTTCTTC.

This chain connects TRBV6-6 to TRBJ1-5, with D tentatively TRBD1 (6 bases). Germline V CDR1 and CDR2: MNHNY, SVGAGI (reference sequence). The V gene lost 5 bases and the J gene lost 4 bases, with 15 bases spanning the gap. The CDR3 is 15 residues long. The CDR3 protein is CASSTRPGDNQPQHF. In DNA, the CDR3 is TGTGCCAGCAGTACCCGGCCAGGGGATAATCAGCCCCAGCATTTT.

V is TRBV4-1 and J is TRBJ1-5, with no clear D. Germline CDR1 and CDR2: MGHRA and YSYEKL. V was pared by 0 bases and J by 1 base, with 7 bases between. The CDR3 runs to 15 residues. This chain's CDR3 is CASSQEYSSNQPQHF. Written as DNA, the CDR3 is TGCGCCAGCAGCCAAGAGTACAGCAGCAATCAGCCCCAGCATTTT.

The count of this clone is one. The chain joins TRBV2 to TRBJ1-5; tentative D call: TRBD1 (5 bases). This CDR3 is 15 amino acids long. From germline, CDR1 is SNHLY and CDR2 FYNNEI. The V and J ends lost 7 bases and 2 bases respectively, with 15 bases between them. The DNA of the CDR3 is TGTGCCAGCACCCGCGGGGGGGTTGGCAATCAGCCCCAGCATTTT. It specifies CASTRGGVGNQPQHF.

The rearrangement joins TRBV9 to TRBJ2-7; TRBD1 might be the D (6 bases). The CDR3 covers 15 residues. Germline V gene lookup returns CDR1 SGDLS and CDR2 YYNGEE. V lost 0 bases and J 2 bases, leaving 12 bases between the germline ends. CDR3 sequence: CASSVDSGTPYEQYF. CDR3 bases: TGTGCCAGCAGCGTAGATTCCGGGACACCCTACGAGCAGTACTTC.

The sample holds many counts of this clone. This sequence joins TRBV4-1 and TRBJ2-5, with D possibly being TRBD1 (6 bases). Germline lookup yields CDR1 MGHRA and CDR2 YSYEKL. The V gene lost 2 bases and the J gene lost 5 bases, with 12 bases spanning the gap. The CDR3 is made up of 14 amino acids. CDR3 sequence (DNA): TGCGCCAGCAGCCAAAGGGGGAGTAGGGAGACCCAGTACTTC. Translation: CASSQRGSRETQYF.

The chain is built from TRBV10-3 and TRBJ1-2; 9 bases match TRBD1. From germline, CDR1 is ENHRY and CDR2 SYGVKD. This CDR3 region has 14 residues. Losses at the gene ends were 11 bases for V and 2 bases for J; bases not matched to a gene: 9. This CDR3 is CACLKDRGNYGYTF. CDR3 DNA sequence: TGTGCCTGCCTGAAGGACAGGGGCAACTATGGCTACACCTTC.

The chain has TRBV28 and TRBJ1-5; no reliable D call. V lost 2 bases and J 8 bases, leaving 7 bases between the germline ends. The CDR3 runs to 12 residues. The germline gives CDR1 MDHEN, CDR2 SYDVKM. CDR3 sequence: CASSLVQKPQHF. The DNA for the CDR3 is TGTGCCAGCAGTTTAGTCCAGAAGCCCCAGCATTTT.

J is TRBJ2-5 and V is TRBV7-9, with 7 bases matching TRBD1. This CDR3 region has 15 residues. After removal of 1 base from V and 3 bases from J, the junction contained 5 bases not matched to a gene. Per the germline V gene, CDR1 is SEHNR and CDR2 is FQNEAQ (reference sequence). CDR3 protein: CASSLVLGTEETQYF. CDR3 coding DNA: TGTGCCAGCAGCTTAGTATTAGGGACAGAAGAGACCCAGTACTTC.

V and J are TRBV13 and TRBJ1-2, with D hard to call. From germline, CDR1 is PRHDT and CDR2 FYEKMQ (reference sequence). The CDR3 is made up of 14 amino acids. Trimming stripped 1 base from V and 5 bases from J, with 11 bases between. The CDR3 protein is CASSLVAKEYGYTF. In nucleotides, the CDR3 is TGTGCCAGCAGCTTAGTAGCGAAGGAGTATGGCTACACCTTC.

J is TRBJ2-5 and V is TRBV6-5; no definite D call. The CDR3 sequence is 11 residues long. CDR1 is MNHEY, CDR2 SVGAGI, per germline. The V gene lost 6 bases and the J gene lost 3 bases, with 5 bases spanning the gap. The CDR3 loop reads CASREEETQYF. For the CDR3, the DNA is TGTGCCAGCAGAGAGGAAGAGACCCAGTACTTC.

This clone was seen just once. This chain connects TRBV5-1 to TRBJ1-1; 9 bases fit TRBD1. The CDR3 runs to 15 residues. The germline V gene has CDR1 SGHRS and CDR2 YFSETQ. V lost 4 bases and J lost 3; bases outside the gene matches: 7. Here the CDR3 DNA reads TGCGCCAGCAGCGGGGGGACAGGGAAACACACTGAAGCTTTCTTT. Amino acids: CASSGGTGKHTEAFF.

The chain recombines TRBV5-1 with TRBJ1-4, with D possibly TRBD1 on 6 matching bases. Germline V gene sequence: CDR1 SGHRS, CDR2 YFSETQ. CDR3 length: 19 residues. The ends were cut back, 3 bases at V and 4 bases at J, with 25 bases in the middle. This CDR3 is CASSSPRTAIGLDNEKLFF. The CDR3 DNA reads TGCGCCAGCAGCTCTCCTCGGACAGCCATAGGGTTGGATAATGAAAAACTGTTTTTT.